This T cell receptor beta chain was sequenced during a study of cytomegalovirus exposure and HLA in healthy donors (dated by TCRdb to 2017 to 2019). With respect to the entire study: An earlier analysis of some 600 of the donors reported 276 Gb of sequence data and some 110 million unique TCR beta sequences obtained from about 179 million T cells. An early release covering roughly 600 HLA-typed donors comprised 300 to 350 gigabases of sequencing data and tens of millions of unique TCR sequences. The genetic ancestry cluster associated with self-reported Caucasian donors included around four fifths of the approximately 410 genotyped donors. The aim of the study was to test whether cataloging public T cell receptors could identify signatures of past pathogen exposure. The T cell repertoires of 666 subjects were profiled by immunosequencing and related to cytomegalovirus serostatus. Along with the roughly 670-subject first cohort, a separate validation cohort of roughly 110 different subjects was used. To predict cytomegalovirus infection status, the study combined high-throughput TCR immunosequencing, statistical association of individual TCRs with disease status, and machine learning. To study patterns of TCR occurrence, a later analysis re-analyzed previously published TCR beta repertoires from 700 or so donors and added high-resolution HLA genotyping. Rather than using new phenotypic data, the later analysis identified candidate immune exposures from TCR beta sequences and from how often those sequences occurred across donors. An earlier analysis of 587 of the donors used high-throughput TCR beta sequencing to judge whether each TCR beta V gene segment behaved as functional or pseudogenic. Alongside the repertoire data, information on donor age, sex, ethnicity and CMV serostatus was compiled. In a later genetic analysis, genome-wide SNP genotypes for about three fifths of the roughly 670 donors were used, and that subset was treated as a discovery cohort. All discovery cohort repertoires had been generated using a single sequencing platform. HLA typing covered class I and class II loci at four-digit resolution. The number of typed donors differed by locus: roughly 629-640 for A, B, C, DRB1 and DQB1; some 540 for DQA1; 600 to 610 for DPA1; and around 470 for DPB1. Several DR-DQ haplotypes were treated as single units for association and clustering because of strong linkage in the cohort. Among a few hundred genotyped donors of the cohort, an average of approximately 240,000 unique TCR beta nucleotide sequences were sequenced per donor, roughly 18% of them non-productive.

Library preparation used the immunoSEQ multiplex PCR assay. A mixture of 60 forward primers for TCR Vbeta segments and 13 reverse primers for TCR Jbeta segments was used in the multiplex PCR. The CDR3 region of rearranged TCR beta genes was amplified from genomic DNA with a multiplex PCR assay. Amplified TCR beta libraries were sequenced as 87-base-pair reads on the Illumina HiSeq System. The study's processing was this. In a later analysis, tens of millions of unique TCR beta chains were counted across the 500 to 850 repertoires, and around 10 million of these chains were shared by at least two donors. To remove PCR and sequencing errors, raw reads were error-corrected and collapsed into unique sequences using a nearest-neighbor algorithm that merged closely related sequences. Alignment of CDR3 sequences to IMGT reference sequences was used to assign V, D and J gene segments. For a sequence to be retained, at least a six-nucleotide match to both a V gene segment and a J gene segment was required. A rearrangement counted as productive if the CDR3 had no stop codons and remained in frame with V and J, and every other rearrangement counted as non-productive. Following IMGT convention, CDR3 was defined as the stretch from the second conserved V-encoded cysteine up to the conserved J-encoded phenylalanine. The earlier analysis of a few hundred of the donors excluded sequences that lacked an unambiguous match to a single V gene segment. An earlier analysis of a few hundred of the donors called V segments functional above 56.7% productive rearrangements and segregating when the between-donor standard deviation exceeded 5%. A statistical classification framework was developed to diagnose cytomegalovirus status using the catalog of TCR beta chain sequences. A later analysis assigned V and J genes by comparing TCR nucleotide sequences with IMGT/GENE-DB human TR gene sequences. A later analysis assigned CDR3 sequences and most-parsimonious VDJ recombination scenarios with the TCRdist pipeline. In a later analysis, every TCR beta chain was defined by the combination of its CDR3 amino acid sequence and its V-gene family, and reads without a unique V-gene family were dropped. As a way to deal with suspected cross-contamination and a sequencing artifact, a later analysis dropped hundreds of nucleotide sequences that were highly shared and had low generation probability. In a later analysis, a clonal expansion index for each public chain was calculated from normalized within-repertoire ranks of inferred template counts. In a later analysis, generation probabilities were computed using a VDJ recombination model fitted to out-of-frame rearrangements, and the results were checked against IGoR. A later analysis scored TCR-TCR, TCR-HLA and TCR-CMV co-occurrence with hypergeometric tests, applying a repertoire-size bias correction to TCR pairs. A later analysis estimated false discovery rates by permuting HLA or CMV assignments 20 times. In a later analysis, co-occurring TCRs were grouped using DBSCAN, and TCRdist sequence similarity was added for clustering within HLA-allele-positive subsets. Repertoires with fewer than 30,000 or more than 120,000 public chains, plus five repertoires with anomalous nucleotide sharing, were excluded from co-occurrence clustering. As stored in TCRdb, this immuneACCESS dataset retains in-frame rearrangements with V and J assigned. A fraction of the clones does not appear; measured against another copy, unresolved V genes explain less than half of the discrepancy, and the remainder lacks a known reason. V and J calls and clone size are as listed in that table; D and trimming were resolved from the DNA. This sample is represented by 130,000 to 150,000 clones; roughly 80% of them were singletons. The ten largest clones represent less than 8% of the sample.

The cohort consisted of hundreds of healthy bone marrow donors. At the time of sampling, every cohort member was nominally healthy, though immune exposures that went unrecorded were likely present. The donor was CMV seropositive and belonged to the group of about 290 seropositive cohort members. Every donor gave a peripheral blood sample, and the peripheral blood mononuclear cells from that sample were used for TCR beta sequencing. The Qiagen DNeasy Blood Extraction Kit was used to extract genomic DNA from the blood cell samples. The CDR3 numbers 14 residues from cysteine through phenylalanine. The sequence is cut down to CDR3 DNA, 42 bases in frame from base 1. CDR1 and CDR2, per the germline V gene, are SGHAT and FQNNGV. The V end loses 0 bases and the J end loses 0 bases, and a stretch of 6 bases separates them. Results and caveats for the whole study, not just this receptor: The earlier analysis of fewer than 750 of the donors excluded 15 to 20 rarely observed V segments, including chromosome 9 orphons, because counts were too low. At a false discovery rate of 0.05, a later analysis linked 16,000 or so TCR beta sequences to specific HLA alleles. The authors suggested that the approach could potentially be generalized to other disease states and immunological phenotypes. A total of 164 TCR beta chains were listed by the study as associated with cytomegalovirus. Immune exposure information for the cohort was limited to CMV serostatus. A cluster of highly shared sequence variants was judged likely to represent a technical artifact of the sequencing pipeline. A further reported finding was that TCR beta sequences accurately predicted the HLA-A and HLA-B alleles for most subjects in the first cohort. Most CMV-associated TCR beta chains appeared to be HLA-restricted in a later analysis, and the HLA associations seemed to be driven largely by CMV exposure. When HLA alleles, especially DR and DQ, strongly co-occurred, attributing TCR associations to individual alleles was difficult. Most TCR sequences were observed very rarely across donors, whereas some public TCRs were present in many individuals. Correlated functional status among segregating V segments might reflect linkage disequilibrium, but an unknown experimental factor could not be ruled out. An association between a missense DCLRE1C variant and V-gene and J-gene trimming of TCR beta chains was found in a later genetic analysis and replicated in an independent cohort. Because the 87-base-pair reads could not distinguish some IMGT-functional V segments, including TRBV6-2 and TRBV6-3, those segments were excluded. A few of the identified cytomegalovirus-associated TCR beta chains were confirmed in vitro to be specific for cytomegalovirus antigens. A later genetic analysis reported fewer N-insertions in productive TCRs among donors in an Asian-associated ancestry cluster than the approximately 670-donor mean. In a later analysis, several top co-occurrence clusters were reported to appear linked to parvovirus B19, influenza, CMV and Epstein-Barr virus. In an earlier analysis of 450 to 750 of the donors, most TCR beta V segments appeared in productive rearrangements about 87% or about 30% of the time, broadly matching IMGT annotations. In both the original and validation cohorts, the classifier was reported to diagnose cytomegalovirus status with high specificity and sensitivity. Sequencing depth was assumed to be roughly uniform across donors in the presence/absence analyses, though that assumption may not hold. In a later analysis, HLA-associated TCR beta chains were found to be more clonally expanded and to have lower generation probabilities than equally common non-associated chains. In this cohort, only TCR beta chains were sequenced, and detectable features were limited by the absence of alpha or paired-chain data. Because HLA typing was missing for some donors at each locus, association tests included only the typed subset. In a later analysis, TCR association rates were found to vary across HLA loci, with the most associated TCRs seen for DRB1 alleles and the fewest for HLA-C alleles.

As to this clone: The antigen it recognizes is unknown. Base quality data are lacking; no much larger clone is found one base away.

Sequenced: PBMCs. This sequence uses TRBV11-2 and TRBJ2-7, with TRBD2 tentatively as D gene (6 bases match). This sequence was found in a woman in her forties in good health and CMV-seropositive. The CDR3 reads CASSLERGSYEQYF. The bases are TGTGCCAGCAGCTTAGAGCGGGGCTCCTACGAGCAGTACTTC.